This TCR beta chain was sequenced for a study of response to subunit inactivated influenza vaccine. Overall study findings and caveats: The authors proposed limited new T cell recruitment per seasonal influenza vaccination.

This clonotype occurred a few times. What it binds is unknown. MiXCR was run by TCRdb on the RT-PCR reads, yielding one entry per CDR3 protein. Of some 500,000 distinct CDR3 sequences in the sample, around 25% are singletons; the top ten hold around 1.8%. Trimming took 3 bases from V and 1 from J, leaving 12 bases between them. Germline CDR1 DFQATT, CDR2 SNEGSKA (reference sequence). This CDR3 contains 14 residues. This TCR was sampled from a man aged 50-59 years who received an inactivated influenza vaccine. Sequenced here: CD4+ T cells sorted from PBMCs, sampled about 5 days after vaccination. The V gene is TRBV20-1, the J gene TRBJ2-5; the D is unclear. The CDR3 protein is CSASPGSLQETQYF. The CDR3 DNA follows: TGCAGTGCTAGCCCGGGCAGTCTCCAAGAGACCCAGTACTTC.